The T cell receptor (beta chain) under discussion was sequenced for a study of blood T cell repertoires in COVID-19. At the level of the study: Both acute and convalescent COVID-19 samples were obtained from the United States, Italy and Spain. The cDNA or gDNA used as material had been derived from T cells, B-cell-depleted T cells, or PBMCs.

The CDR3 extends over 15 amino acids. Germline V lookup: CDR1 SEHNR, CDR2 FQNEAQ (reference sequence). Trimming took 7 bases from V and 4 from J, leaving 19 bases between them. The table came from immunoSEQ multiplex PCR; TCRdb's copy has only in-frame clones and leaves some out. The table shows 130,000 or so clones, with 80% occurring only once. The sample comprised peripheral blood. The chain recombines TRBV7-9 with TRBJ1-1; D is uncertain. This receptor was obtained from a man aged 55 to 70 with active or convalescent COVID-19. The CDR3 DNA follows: TGTGCCAGCAACCTCTTGACCGGGTCGAGCACTGAAGCTTTCTTT. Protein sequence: CASNLLTGSSTEAFF.